This is a list of T cell receptor beta chains from one sample in a study of beta chain features in type 1 diabetes. Only in-frame clones appear in the TCRdb table, and some are missing; sequencing was by immunoSEQ multiplex PCR. The profile covers around 430,000 clones, with 30% appearing a single time and 0.05% to 0.07% taken by the ten largest. The sequencing sample was made of naive CD4+ T cells from blood. The receptors derive from a man younger than 35 in good health. Each CDR3 is given with its conserved first and last residue. The order of the fields is J gene, V gene, CDR3 protein.

TRBJ1-4,TRBV7-9,CASSQDSLNEKLFF
TRBJ2-7,TRBV4-1,CASSRTLAGENEQYF
TRBJ1-2,TRBV30,CAWNGQSDYGYTF
TRBJ1-2,TRBV7-9,CASSDDLDNF
TRBJ2-1,TRBV25-1,CASSPRQRESTLGEQFF
TRBJ2-7,TRBV28,CASSAPGQGNEQYF
TRBJ2-7,TRBV7-2,CASSPLRLLTRDGYYEQYF
TRBJ2-7,TRBV7-6,CASSLARQGSYEQYF
TRBJ2-1,TRBV25-1,CASSDTSGRAMNEQFF
TRBJ2-2,TRBV7-2,CASSSETDTGELFF
TRBJ2-3,TRBV29-1,CSARNIAGASDTQYF
TRBJ2-7,TRBV5-1,CASSLDARAGNEQYF
TRBJ1-4,TRBV5-6,CASSLTGLNEKLFF
TRBJ2-5,TRBV4-3,CASSKIGSETQYF
TRBJ2-6,TRBV9,CASSETPHSGANVLTF
TRBJ2-3,TRBV10-3,CAISDATGVATDTQYF
TRBJ2-5,TRBV25-1,CATYARGHETQYF
TRBJ2-5,TRBV6-5,CASSYPQETQYF
TRBJ2-5,TRBV30,CAWRGQEKTQYF
TRBJ2-1,TRBV19,CASSMVAGRNNEQFF
TRBJ2-4,TRBV7-8,CASSLDGRFDIQYF
TRBJ2-1,TRBV10-3,CAISDPPGLAGAGAYNEQFF
TRBJ1-5,TRBV5-6,CASSFSLYNQPQHF
TRBJ2-1,TRBV19,CASTPLAGAVNEQFF
TRBJ2-3,TRBV7-9,CASSFFKLAGKRTDTQYF
TRBJ2-6,TRBV5-6,CASSLTGTAGANVLTF
TRBJ2-7,TRBV30,CAWSSGLLHEQYF
TRBJ1-2,TRBV19,CASRATGYTF
TRBJ2-3,TRBV9,CASSVLPGEVILTDTQYF
TRBJ1-1,TRBV30,CAWSAGRFMNTEAFF
TRBJ1-2,TRBV28,CASSFQGSYGYTF
TRBJ2-3,TRBV4-2,CASSQGAGGSTDTQYF
TRBJ1-4,TRBV30,CAWTSGRDEKLFF
TRBJ2-4,TRBV30,CAWDPGLDIQYF
NA,TRBV25-1,CASSAGQGAYEQYF
TRBJ1-1,TRBV9,CASSVGFGVSNTEAFF
TRBJ2-7,TRBV15,CATSKREHSHEQYF